This TCR beta chain was identified during a study of blood T cell repertoires in COVID-19. The overall study: Acute and convalescent COVID-19 samples came from the United States, Italy and Spain. The cDNA or gDNA used as material had been derived from T cells, B-cell-depleted T cells, or PBMCs.

V was clipped by 7 bases and J by 2 bases, with 12 bases between them. This CDR3 contains 13 residues. Germline-derived CDR1 and CDR2 are MDHEN and SYDVKM. The repertoire was sequenced with immunoSEQ multiplex PCR; TCRdb's copy has only in-frame clones and lacks some. The sample lists approximately 500,000 clones, around nine tenths occurring once. The genes are TRBV28 and TRBJ2-7, with a tentative D call TRBD2 (5 bases). Sequenced sample: peripheral blood. The sequence came from a woman between 50 and 59 years old with COVID-19, enrolled during active disease. CDR3 in amino acids: CASTLRAPYEQYF. In DNA form, the CDR3 reads TGTGCCAGCACCTTGAGGGCCCCCTACGAGCAGTACTTC.